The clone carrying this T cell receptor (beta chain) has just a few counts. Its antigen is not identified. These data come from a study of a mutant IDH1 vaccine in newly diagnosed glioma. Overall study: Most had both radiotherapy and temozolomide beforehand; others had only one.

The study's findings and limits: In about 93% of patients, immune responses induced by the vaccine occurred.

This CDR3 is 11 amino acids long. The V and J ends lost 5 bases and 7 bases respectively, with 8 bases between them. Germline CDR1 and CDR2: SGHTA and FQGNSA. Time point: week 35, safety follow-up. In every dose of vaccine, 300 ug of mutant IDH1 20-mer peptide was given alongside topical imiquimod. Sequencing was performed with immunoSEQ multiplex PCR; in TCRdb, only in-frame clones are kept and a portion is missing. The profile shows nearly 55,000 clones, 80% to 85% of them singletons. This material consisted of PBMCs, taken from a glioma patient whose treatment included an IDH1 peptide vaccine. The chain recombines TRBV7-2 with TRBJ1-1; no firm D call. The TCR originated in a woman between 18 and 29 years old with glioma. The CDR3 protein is CASSVRSEAFF. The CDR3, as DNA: TGTGCCAGCAGCGTAAGGAGTGAAGCTTTCTTT.